The T cell receptor beta chain under discussion was sequenced for a study of shared clonotypes between healthy human individuals. About the research overall: There were three CD4 naive, three CD4 memory, two CD8 naive and one CD8 memory plates per donor.

Regarding this clone: Its antigen is currently unknown.

The data were produced by immunoSEQ multiplex PCR, yet TCRdb's version contains in-frame clones alone and is incomplete. Of 2,500,000 or so clones in the sample, around 90% were seen once. Study-wide points: Across subsets, estimated richness was generally greater for naive than for memory populations. Blood alone was sampled, and tissue repertoires likely differ.

The receptor's source is a man between 18 and 29 years old in good health. Sequenced sample: naive CD4+ T cells sorted from blood. Subset described: CD45RA+ positively selected.

CDR3 sequence reads: CASTNTGTMNGYTF. The CDR3 DNA sequence: TGTGCCAGCACCAATACCGGGACAATGAATGGCTACACCTTC. The V gene is TRBV5-6, the J gene TRBJ1-2; TRBD1 might be the D (6 bases). Germline loops: CDR1 SGHDT, CDR2 YYEEEE. Trimming took off 6 bases at V and 6 bases at J, with 18 bases between the two ends. The CDR3 contains 14 residues.